This T cell receptor beta chain comes out of a study of OX40 agonist ivuxolimab in advanced cancers. Study-level information: Anti-PD-1, anti-PD-L1 or anti-CTLA-4 therapy given earlier was allowed, and roughly 38% had some. Study-wide points: CD8+ T cells (on average) carried more expanded clones than CD4+ T cells.

This CDR3 is 15 amino acids long. Germline loops: CDR1 SGHDT, CDR2 YYEEEE. Trimming removed 4 bases at V and 8 bases at J, with 21 bases between. On this clone: What it binds is not known.

Autoimmune disease history or systemic immunosuppression led to patients being barred. TCRdb's table, derived via immunoSEQ multiplex PCR, lists solely in-frame clones and lacks some. The sample records more than 55,000 clones, roughly 86% being singletons. Sequencing used CD4+ or CD8+ T cells sorted from blood, obtained in a trial of the OX40 agonist ivuxolimab. V is TRBV5-6 and J is TRBJ1-1; D call uncertain. The TCR sequence derives from an adult with an advanced solid tumor such as melanoma, head and neck, liver or kidney cancer. CDR3 amino acids: CASSTFDVVLREAFF. DNA for the CDR3: TGTGCCAGCAGCACTTTTGACGTGGTTCTTAGAGAAGCTTTCTTT.